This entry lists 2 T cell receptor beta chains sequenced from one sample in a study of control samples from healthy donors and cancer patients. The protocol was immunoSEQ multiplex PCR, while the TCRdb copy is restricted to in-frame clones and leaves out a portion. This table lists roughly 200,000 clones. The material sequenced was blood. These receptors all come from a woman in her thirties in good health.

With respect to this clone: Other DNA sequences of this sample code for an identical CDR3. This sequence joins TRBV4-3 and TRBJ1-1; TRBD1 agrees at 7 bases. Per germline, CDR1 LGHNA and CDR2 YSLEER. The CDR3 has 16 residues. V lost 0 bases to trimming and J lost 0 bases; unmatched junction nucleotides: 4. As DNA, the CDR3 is TGCGCCAGCAGCCAAGATAGGGGGACAGTGAACACTGAAGCTTTCTTT. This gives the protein CASSQDRGTVNTEAFF.

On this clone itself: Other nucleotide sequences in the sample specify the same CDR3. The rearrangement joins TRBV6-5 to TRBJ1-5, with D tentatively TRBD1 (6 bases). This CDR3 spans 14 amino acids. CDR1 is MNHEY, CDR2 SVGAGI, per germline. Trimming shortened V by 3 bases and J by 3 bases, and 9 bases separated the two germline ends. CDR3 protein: CASSYDRLNQPQHF. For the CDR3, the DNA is TGTGCCAGCAGTTATGACAGGCTCAATCAGCCCCAGCATTTT.